The 19 T cell receptor beta chains below were found in one sample sequenced in a study. MiXCR, run by TCRdb on the RT-PCR reads, gives a single entry per CDR3 protein. The data hold about 700,000 distinct CDR3 sequences, with 14% observed a single time. The sample taken for sequencing was memory CD4+ T cells from blood. These receptors all come from a female donor in good health, serving as a healthy control.

Regarding this clonotype: A much more abundant neighbour one base away suggests this may be a read error. The rearrangement joins TRBV5-5 to TRBJ2-1; no definite D call. The germline CDR1 and CDR2 sequences are SGHKS and YYEKEE (reference sequence). CDR3 length: 14 residues. The ends were cut back, 4 bases at V and 5 bases at J, with 13 bases in the middle. The CDR3 protein is CASSGQTRNNEQFF. The CDR3, as DNA: TGTGCCAGCAGCGGGCAGACAAGGAACAATGAGCAGTTCTTC.

This clonotype was seen ten or more times. The rearrangement links TRBV12-3 or TRBV12-4 to TRBJ1-2, with 7 positions matching TRBD1. The CDR3 is 14 amino acids. Trimming cost V 5 bases and J 4 bases; bases outside gene matches: 7. Here the CDR3 DNA reads TGTGCCAGCAGTCCCGGGACAGAGACCTATGGCTACACCTTC. Translation: CASSPGTETYGYTF.

This clonotype was picked up a small number of times. The chain joins TRBV6-2 or TRBV6-3 to TRBJ2-3, with TRBD2 matching 13 bases. Looked up from germline, CDR1 is MNHEY and CDR2 is SVGEGT. The CDR3 loop spans 14 amino acids. V shed 6 bases, J shed 8 bases, and the junction held 5 bases outside the gene matches. For the CDR3, the DNA is TGTGCCAGCAGACTAGCGGGGGGGCTTGCTACGCAGTATTTT. Its protein is CASRLAGGLATQYF.

This clonotype has ten or more counts. V and J are TRBV25-1 and TRBJ2-5, with 7 bases matching TRBD1. This CDR3 comprises 15 residues. In germline, CDR1 is MGHDK, CDR2 SYGVNS. V lost 7 bases to trimming and J lost 5 bases; unmatched junction nucleotides: 13. The DNA of the CDR3 is TGTGCCAGCACCGACAAGACAGGGACGGGGGAGACCCAGTACTTC. Protein: CASTDKTGTGETQYF.

The CDR3 loop reads CASSSSGRFTDTQYF. CDR3 in DNA: TGTGCCAGCAGTTCTAGCGGGAGATTCACAGATACGCAGTATTTT. The gene calls are TRBV7-9 and TRBJ2-3; 10 nucleotides line up with TRBD2. V lost 6 bases and J lost 2; bases outside the gene matches: 5. This CDR3 contains 15 residues. CDR1 is SEHNR and CDR2 is FQNEAQ in the germline V gene (reference sequence).

This chain uses TRBV20-1 with TRBJ2-7; possible D gene TRBD1, 5 bases. This CDR3 has 14 residues. V was trimmed by 2 bases and J by 6 bases, leaving 17 bases between them. Germline loops: CDR1 DFQATT, CDR2 SNEGSKA (reference sequence). The CDR3 here is CSARSRQRLGEQYF. The CDR3 bases are TGCAGTGCTAGATCGAGACAGCGTTTGGGCGAGCAGTACTTC.

This clonotype was seen more than once but under ten times. This sequence joins TRBV7-2 and TRBJ1-2; possible D gene TRBD1, 5 bases. This CDR3 is 14 amino acids long. V was clipped by 4 bases and J by 4 bases, with 13 bases between them. The V gene's germline CDR1 is SGHTA and CDR2 FQGNSA. The CDR3 sequence: CASSSHQGGYGYTF. In nucleotides, the CDR3 is TGTGCCAGCAGCTCCCATCAGGGTGGCTATGGCTACACCTTC.

Remarks on this clonotype: This may be a read error: a much more frequent sequence differs by one nucleotide. The chain is built from TRBV7-3 and TRBJ2-1; a weak D match, TRBD2 (6 bases). Germline V CDR1 and CDR2: SGHTA, FQGTGA. The CDR3 has 16 amino acids. CDR3: CAGSPARDLIYNEQFF. CDR3 in DNA: TGTGCCGGCAGCCCAGCCCGGGACTTGATCTACAATGAGCAGTTCTTC.

Notes on this clonotype: One junction end does not reproduce the germline sequence, and a read error may be involved. The chain carries TRBV5-1 and TRBJ1-1; possible D gene TRBD1, 5 bases. Germline assignment: CDR1 SGHRS and CDR2 YFSETQ. The CDR3 loop spans 12 amino acids. CDR3 amino acids: CASSLGPPKAFF. CDR3 bases: TGTGCCAGCAGCTTGGGGCCACCGAAAGCTTTCTTT.

The chain uses TRBV7-3 and TRBJ2-1; 16 bases match TRBD2. In germline, CDR1 is SGHTA, CDR2 FQGTGA. The CDR3 runs 15 residues. After removal of 6 bases from V and 15 bases from J, the junction contained 11 bases not matched to a gene. CDR3 DNA sequence: TGTGCCAGCAGTTCTACCGGGACTAGCGGGGGGGAGACGTTCTTC. Translating gives CASSSTGTSGGETFF.

This clonotype showed up many times. The chain employs TRBV4-1 and TRBJ2-7, with TRBD1 identical over 11 bases. This CDR3 is 15 amino acids long. The germline V gene encodes CDR1 MGHRA and CDR2 YSYEKL. The V gene end was trimmed by 6 bases and the J gene end by 0 bases; junction bases not matched to a gene: 4. CDR3 coding DNA: TGCGCCAGCAGGGCCGGGACAGGGGGCTCCTACGAGCAGTACTTC. Residues: CASRAGTGGSYEQYF.

This chain connects TRBV4-1 to TRBJ1-5; D uncertain. CDR1 MGHRA and CDR2 YSYEKL come from the germline V gene. The CDR3 is 15 amino acids. Trimming took off 0 bases at V and 7 bases at J, with 13 bases between the two ends. The CDR3, as DNA: TGCGCCAGCAGCCAAGAGATTACTGCGGGGCAGCCCCAGCATTTT. It translates to CASSQEITAGQPQHF.

The chain combines TRBV29-1 with TRBJ2-5, with D possibly matching TRBD2 (6 bases). With 3 bases removed from V and 2 bases from J, the gap between germline ends came to 16 bases. The germline gives CDR1 SQVTM, CDR2 ANQGSEA. This CDR3 has 15 residues. The CDR3 here is CSVDPHRGVQETQYF. CDR3 in DNA: TGCAGCGTTGATCCCCACCGCGGGGTTCAAGAGACCCAGTACTTC. Combining the CDR3 with reference TRBV29-1 and TRBJ2-5 gives the whole variable domain SAVISQKPSRDICQRGTSLTIQCQVDSQVTMMFWYRQQPGQSLTLIATANQGSEATYESGFVIDKFPISRPNLTFSTLTVSNMSPEDSSIYLCSVDPHRGVQETQYFGPGTRLLVL.

This clonotype was detected many times. The V call is TRBV12-3 or TRBV12-4, the J call TRBJ2-3; D unclear. The CDR3 has 12 amino acids. V was pared by 6 bases and J by 2 bases, with 6 bases between. The DNA of the CDR3 is TGTGCCAGCAGGCGTGACACAGATACGCAGTATTTT. It yields the protein CASRRDTDTQYF.

This clonotype was detected a few times. The genes are TRBV7-9 and TRBJ1-5; unclear D gene. The CDR3 runs to 17 residues. The germline V and J ends were trimmed by 5 bases and 4 bases, with 21 bases remaining between them. The germline gives CDR1 SEHNR, CDR2 FQNEAQ (reference sequence). Here the CDR3 DNA reads TGTGCCAGCAGCACCGACACACCGGACCACTTTAATCAGCCCCAGCATTTT. Residues: CASSTDTPDHFNQPQHF.

This clonotype turned up a few times. This chain uses TRBV5-1 with TRBJ1-6, with D perhaps matching TRBD1 (5 bases). V gave up 4 bases and J gave up 8 bases, with 19 bases separating them. The CDR3 contains 16 residues. Germline loops: CDR1 SGHRS, CDR2 YFSETQ. The CDR3 is CASSPNVGGADSPLHF. The DNA for the CDR3 is TGCGCCAGCAGCCCTAATGTAGGAGGGGCTGATTCACCCCTCCACTTT.

This clonotype was counted only a few times. The chain uses TRBV6-1 and TRBJ2-3; D is undetermined. The CDR3 sequence is 15 residues long. Trimming pared 6 bases from V and 3 bases from J, leaving 16 bases between. The germline CDR1 and CDR2 sequences are MNHNS and SASEGT. The CDR3 DNA reads TGTGCCAGCAGCCACTCTGGCAGACATACAGATACGCAGTATTTT. It is translated as CASSHSGRHTDTQYF.

The chain has TRBV10-3 and TRBJ2-3, with 7 bases that match TRBD1. Germline V gives CDR1 ENHRY, CDR2 SYGVKD. The CDR3 length is 15 residues. Trimming at V came to 4 bases and at J to 2 bases, leaving 6 bases not matched to a gene. In nucleotides, the CDR3 is TGTGCCATCAGTGCAGGGGGTGAATACACAGATACGCAGTATTTT. Protein sequence: CAISAGGEYTDTQYF.

The chain couples TRBV20-1 to TRBJ1-2, with no clear D. The CDR3 totals 12 residues. The V and J ends lost 3 bases and 3 bases respectively, with 8 bases between them. Germline V gene sequence: CDR1 DFQATT, CDR2 SNEGSKA (reference sequence). The CDR3 region is CSASAEDYGYTF. In DNA, the CDR3 is TGCAGTGCTAGTGCGGAGGACTATGGCTACACCTTC.